This T cell receptor (beta chain) was obtained from a study of shared clonotypes between healthy human individuals. With 6 bases clipped from V and 6 bases from J, the junction kept 17 bases outside the gene matches. Germline loops: CDR1 LNHDA, CDR2 SQIVND (reference sequence). This CDR3 is 18 amino acids long. This table comes from immunoSEQ multiplex PCR, and its TCRdb copy is limited to in-frame clones, with some not included. The sample includes roughly 2.5 million clones, more than 90% of them seen just once. Details on this clone: Its antigen is still unknown.

Study-level points and caveats: The donor pool, a small one, limited the genetic and exposure-history diversity represented.

The sequenced sample was naive CD4+ T cells sorted from blood. Documented subset: CD45RA+ positively selected. The source is a man between 18 and 35 years old in good health. The rearrangement links TRBV19 to TRBJ1-5, with TRBD1 identical over 10 bases. In DNA, the CDR3 is TGTGCCAGTAGCCGGGACAGGGGCAAGGGATTGAGCCGTCAGCCCCAGCATTTT. It codes for CASSRDRGKGLSRQPQHF. Variable domain in full (rest from reference TRBV19 and TRBJ1-5): DGGITQSPKYLFRKEGQNVTLSCEQNLNHDAMYWYRQDPGQGLRLIYYSQIVNDFQKGDIAEGYSVSREKKESFPLTVTSAQKNPTAFYLCASSRDRGKGLSRQPQHFGDGTRLSIL.